The 29 T cell receptor beta chains presented below share a single source sample, sequenced in a study of identical twins' blood T cells. MiXCR was run by TCRdb on the 5' RACE reads, yielding one entry per CDR3 protein. The sample has roughly 380,000 distinct CDR3 sequences, approximately 30% seen once. The sequenced material came from PBMCs. Source of these receptors: a woman aged 18 to 49 in good health.

The J gene is TRBJ1-1, the V gene TRBV15; tentative D call: TRBD1 (6 bases). Germline CDR1 reads LNHNV; CDR2 reads YYDKDF (reference sequence). CDR3 length: 14 amino acids. Trimming took off 3 bases at V and 4 bases at J, with 12 bases between the two ends. CDR3 DNA: TGTGCCACCAGCAGGATGGACAGAACCACTGAAGCTTTCTTT. It codes for CATSRMDRTTEAFF.

For this clonotype: A much larger clone differs from this one at a single base, so this may be a read error. The rearrangement links TRBV5-1 to TRBJ1-1; 9 bases map to TRBD1. The trim removed 4 bases at V and 6 bases at J, leaving 10 bases unmatched. This CDR3 has 15 residues. Germline CDR1 SGHRS, CDR2 YFSETQ. CDR3 region: CASSNGTGRLAEAFF. The CDR3 DNA reads as TGCGCCAGCAGCAATGGGACAGGGAGATTGGCTGAAGCTTTCTTT.

J is TRBJ2-3 and V is TRBV7-2; maybe TRBD1 (6 bases). V was pared by 8 bases and J by 0 bases, with 15 bases between. CDR3 length: 15 amino acids. CDR1 SGHTA and CDR2 FQGNSA come from the germline V gene. This CDR3 reads CASVTDRPSTDTQYF. The CDR3 nucleotides read TGTGCCAGCGTCACCGACAGGCCCAGCACAGATACGCAGTATTTT.

V usage is TRBV29-1 and J usage is TRBJ1-1; D is unresolved. CDR1 and CDR2 (germline): SQVTM, ANQGSEA. The CDR3 contains 13 residues. V was trimmed by 7 bases and J by 0 bases, leaving 12 bases between them. DNA for the CDR3: TGCAGCGCCTGGACGGCGATGAACACTGAAGCTTTCTTT. It yields the protein CSAWTAMNTEAFF.

This chain connects TRBV28 to TRBJ2-7; either TRBD1 or TRBD2 may supply D (5 bases each). V was trimmed by 5 bases and J by 1 base, leaving 15 bases between them. Germline values: CDR1 MDHEN, CDR2 SYDVKM. The CDR3 runs 15 residues. The CDR3 spells CASSIGTDHSYEQYF. Written as DNA, the CDR3 is TGTGCCAGCAGTATCGGGACGGATCATTCCTACGAGCAGTACTTC.

This clonotype is a singleton in its sample. The chain is built from TRBV5-1 and TRBJ1-1, with 7 bases aligning to TRBD1. The CDR3 loop spans 16 amino acids. CDR1 SGHRS and CDR2 YFSETQ come from the germline V gene. V trimming: 4 bases; J trimming: 0 bases; junction bases outside the gene matches: 9. CDR3 in amino acids: CASSRGQMVLNTEAFF. The DNA of the CDR3 is TGCGCCAGCAGCCGGGGACAGATGGTTTTGAACACTGAAGCTTTCTTT.

The chain links TRBV20-1 to TRBJ1-4, with D perhaps TRBD1 (5 bases). The length of the CDR3 is 14 residues. Trimming removed 5 bases from V and 0 bases from J, with 10 bases in between. Germline CDR1 and CDR2: DFQATT and SNEGSKA (reference sequence). This CDR3 reads CSAGALATNEKLFF. For the CDR3, the DNA is TGCAGTGCTGGGGCTCTTGCAACTAATGAAAAACTGTTTTTT.

This clonotype turned up a few times. This chain links TRBV20-1 with TRBJ1-1; 11 bases agree with TRBD1. V was pared by 3 bases and J by 10 bases, with 7 bases of the junction left unmatched. The CDR3 has 13 residues. Germline CDR1 DFQATT, CDR2 SNEGSKA (reference sequence). CDR3 DNA: TGCAGTGCTAGGTCCGGGACAGGGGGAAGAGCTTTCTTT. Protein sequence: CSARSGTGGRAFF.

This clonotype was counted many times. CDR3 in amino acids: CSVEGLLDEQFF. Written as DNA, the CDR3 is TGCAGCGTTGAAGGCTTATTGGATGAGCAGTTCTTC. V and J are TRBV29-1 and TRBJ2-1; no clear D. Trimming removed 1 base from V and 8 bases from J, with 9 bases in between. This CDR3 spans 12 amino acids. Germline lookup yields CDR1 SQVTM and CDR2 ANQGSEA.

This clonotype has a handful of counts. This chain uses TRBV20-1 with TRBJ1-2; D is undetermined. V was shortened by 8 bases and J by 8 bases, with 18 bases between the two germline ends. Looked up from germline, CDR1 is DFQATT and CDR2 is SNEGSKA (reference sequence). The CDR3 is made up of 12 amino acids. The CDR3 spells CSPSSRYGGYTF. The CDR3 nucleotides are TGCAGTCCCAGCTCCCGGTATGGCGGCTACACCTTC.

This clonotype was seen a few times. The chain is built from TRBV19 and TRBJ1-4; 8 nucleotides agree with TRBD1. After removal of 4 bases from V and 3 bases from J, the junction contained 10 bases not matched to a gene. The CDR3 sequence is 17 residues long. CDR1 LNHDA and CDR2 SQIVND come from the germline V gene (reference sequence). CDR3 loop: CASSKGRGREANEKLFF. The CDR3 DNA follows: TGTGCCAGTAGTAAGGGCAGGGGGCGCGAAGCTAATGAAAAACTGTTTTTT.

The V gene is TRBV15, the J gene TRBJ1-5; 8 nucleotides agree with TRBD1. The CDR3 length is 16 residues. With 1 base clipped from V and 1 base from J, the junction kept 3 bases outside the gene matches. Germline V lookup: CDR1 LNHNV, CDR2 YYDKDF (reference sequence). The CDR3 reads CATSRGRTGSNQPQHF. The CDR3 nucleotides are TGTGCCACCAGCAGAGGACGGACAGGGAGCAATCAGCCCCAGCATTTT.

This clonotype came up many times. The chain couples TRBV12-3 or TRBV12-4 to TRBJ1-3; weak D call: TRBD1 (5 bases). Trimming pared 6 bases from V and 0 bases from J, leaving 15 bases between. This CDR3 comprises 16 residues. CDR3 sequence (DNA): TGTGCCAGCAGCCGTACCGCGGGGGTCTCTGGAAACACCATATATTTT. This gives the protein CASSRTAGVSGNTIYF.

In its sample, this clonotype was seen a few times. This chain links TRBV29-1 with TRBJ2-2; D may be TRBD1 (5 bases). Germline V gives CDR1 SQVTM, CDR2 ANQGSEA. Deletions cut 2 bases from V and 4 bases from J, with 11 bases between. There are 14 residues in the CDR3. As DNA, the CDR3 is TGCAGCGTTGAAACAGGTGGTGGCACCGGGGAGCTGTTTTTT. Translating gives CSVETGGGTGELFF.

This clonotype was detected only once. The V call is TRBV20-1, the J call TRBJ2-3, with D uncertain. Germline V gene data show CDR1 as DFQATT and CDR2 as SNEGSKA (reference sequence). The V end was cut by 5 bases, the J end by 6 bases, with 12 bases between. This CDR3 region has 12 residues. CDR3 sequence reads: CSAGPSGDTQYF. The DNA of the CDR3 is TGCAGTGCTGGCCCCAGTGGCGATACGCAGTATTTT.

This clonotype was seen a handful of times. This chain links TRBV10-3 with TRBJ2-1; D gene ambiguous. The ends were cut back, 1 base at V and 0 bases at J, with 1 base in the middle. The CDR3 is 13 amino acids. Germline values: CDR1 ENHRY, CDR2 SYGVKD. This chain's CDR3 is CAISEFSYNEQFF. In DNA, the CDR3 is TGTGCCATCAGTGAGTTCTCCTACAATGAGCAGTTCTTC.

The genes are TRBV5-1 and TRBJ2-2, with a tentative D call TRBD1 (5 bases). This CDR3 is built from 15 residues. The germline V and J ends were trimmed by 6 bases and 0 bases, with 12 bases remaining between them. Germline values: CDR1 SGHRS, CDR2 YFSETQ. CDR3 sequence (DNA): TGCGCCAGCACCCCCACAGGCGCGAACACCGGGGAGCTGTTTTTT. Translated, it gives CASTPTGANTGELFF.

The genes are TRBV7-2 and TRBJ2-2; perhaps TRBD1 as D (5 bases). The CDR3 consists of 14 residues. Trimming left V 0 bases short and J 9 bases short, with 11 bases between. From germline, CDR1 is SGHTA and CDR2 FQGNSA. CDR3 sequence reads: CASSLAGRSRELFF. CDR3 in DNA: TGTGCCAGCAGCTTAGCGGGGCGGTCAAGGGAGCTGTTTTTT.

The V call is TRBV9, the J call TRBJ1-6; no definite D call. In germline, CDR1 is SGDLS, CDR2 YYNGEE. The CDR3 has 18 residues. V lost 3 bases, J lost 0 bases, and 16 bases lay in between. CDR3: CASSEGQCMSSYNSPLHF. The CDR3 nucleotides are TGTGCCAGCAGCGAGGGCCAGTGCATGAGCTCCTATAATTCACCCCTCCACTTT.

CDR3 sequence (DNA): TGCAGCGGGGGACAGGCTTGCTATGGCTACACCTTC. This translates into CSGGQACYGYTF. V and J are TRBV29-1 and TRBJ1-2, with 8 bases matching TRBD1. Per germline, CDR1 SQVTM and CDR2 ANQGSEA. V dropped 7 bases and J dropped 4; count of bases not matched to a gene: 5. The CDR3 extends over 12 amino acids.

This clonotype was counted only a few times. The CDR3 loop is CAISNLGRQETQYF. Here the CDR3 DNA reads TGTGCCATCAGTAATCTGGGACGGCAAGAGACCCAGTACTTC. The rearrangement links TRBV10-3 to TRBJ2-5; D may match TRBD1 or TRBD2 (5 bases each). V was pared by 5 bases and J by 2 bases, with 12 bases between. Germline V lookup: CDR1 ENHRY, CDR2 SYGVKD. The CDR3 is made up of 14 amino acids.

V is TRBV3-1 and J is TRBJ2-2; TRBD1 matches at 7 bases. This CDR3 is built from 16 residues. V lost 5 bases, J lost 5 bases, and 11 bases stayed unmatched. From germline, CDR1 is LGHDT and CDR2 YNNKEL (reference sequence). The CDR3 DNA follows: TGTGCCAGCAGCACACAGAGACAGGGTTGGACCGGGGAGCTGTTTTTT. This encodes CASSTQRQGWTGELFF.

The J gene is TRBJ2-2, the V gene TRBV9; D not resolved. CDR1 is SGDLS and CDR2 is YYNGEE in the germline V gene. Trimming cost V 3 bases and J 8 bases, with 11 bases left between them. This CDR3 comprises 13 residues. The chain's CDR3 is CASSAPRTGELFF. In DNA form, the CDR3 reads TGTGCCAGCAGCGCCCCCCGGACGGGGGAGCTGTTTTTT.

The V and J genes are TRBV5-6 and TRBJ1-1, with D unresolved. The CDR3 has 15 residues. Trimming left V 0 bases short and J 3 bases short, with 12 bases between. CDR1 SGHDT and CDR2 YYEEEE come from the germline V gene. As DNA, the CDR3 is TGTGCCAGCAGCTTGGTGGGGTTACTGGACACTGAAGCTTTCTTT. Its translation is CASSLVGLLDTEAFF.

This clonotype was picked up many times. The chain combines TRBV10-3 with TRBJ1-5, with unresolved D. This CDR3 region has 14 residues. V lost 4 bases and J lost 3, with 10 bases in between. The germline gives CDR1 ENHRY, CDR2 SYGVKD. The CDR3 loop reads CAISVGLNNQPQHF. The CDR3 DNA follows: TGTGCCATCAGTGTAGGCCTTAACAATCAGCCCCAGCATTTT.

The chain links TRBV27 to TRBJ1-5; D is unresolved. The CDR3 is 17 amino acids. The germline CDR1 and CDR2 sequences are MNHEY and SMNVEV (reference sequence). V dropped 0 bases and J dropped 7 bases, with 19 bases sitting between them. The CDR3 DNA reads as TGTGCCAGCAGTTTATCTATAGGACCCCAAGGAGGCCAGCCCCAGCATTTT. Amino acids: CASSLSIGPQGGQPQHF.

V and J are TRBV6-1 and TRBJ1-2, with D unresolved. V was clipped by 2 bases and J by 8 bases, with 6 bases between them. This CDR3 spans 11 amino acids. Germline V CDR1 and CDR2: MNHNS, SASEGT. Written as DNA, the CDR3 is TGTGCCAGCAGTGAATGGGCGGGCTACACCTTC. This gives the protein CASSEWAGYTF.

In regard to this clonotype: Mismatch with germline at one junction end may stem from a read error. This chain connects TRBV6-4 to TRBJ2-1; 13 bases map to TRBD2. The CDR3 contains 16 residues. The germline V gene encodes CDR1 MRHNA and CDR2 SNTAGT. CDR3 loop: CAGSLTSGRSYNEQFF. The DNA of the CDR3 is TGTGCCGGCAGCCTGACTAGCGGGAGGTCCTACAATGAGCAGTTCTTC.

At least ten counts were recorded for this clonotype. The chain combines TRBV9 with TRBJ1-2; D may be TRBD1 (5 bases). CDR1 and CDR2 (germline): SGDLS, YYNGEE. The V end was cut by 0 bases, the J end by 4 bases, with 7 bases between. This CDR3 contains 13 residues. In DNA form, the CDR3 reads TGTGCCAGCAGCGTAGCTGGGGCCTATGGCTACACCTTC. This encodes CASSVAGAYGYTF.